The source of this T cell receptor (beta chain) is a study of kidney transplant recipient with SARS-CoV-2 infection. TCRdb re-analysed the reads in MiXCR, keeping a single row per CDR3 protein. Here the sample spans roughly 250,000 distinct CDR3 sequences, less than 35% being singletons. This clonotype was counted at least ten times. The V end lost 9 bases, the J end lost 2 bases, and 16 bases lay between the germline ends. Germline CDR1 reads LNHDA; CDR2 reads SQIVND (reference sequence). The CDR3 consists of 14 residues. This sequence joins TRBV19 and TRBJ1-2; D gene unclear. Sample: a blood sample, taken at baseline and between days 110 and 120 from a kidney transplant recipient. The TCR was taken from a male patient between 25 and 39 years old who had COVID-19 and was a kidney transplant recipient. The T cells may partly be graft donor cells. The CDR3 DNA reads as TGTGCCAGCGCCCCATCGAGCCGCAACTATGGCTACACCTTC. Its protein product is CASAPSSRNYGYTF.